This T cell receptor (beta chain) was sequenced in a study of T-cell reconstitution after alpha-beta-depleted transplantation in children. Notes on the study in general: Some patients' high day-60 TCRbeta diversity was attributed to recipient cells surviving conditioning. Where alpha-beta T cells came from about two months after transplant was reportedly several hundred expanded graft clones. T-cell numbers and diversity one year post-transplant derived largely from freshly generated T cells.

Details on this clonotype: Its antigen is undetermined.

In germline, CDR1 is SGHKS, CDR2 YYEKEE (reference sequence). The CDR3 sequence is 19 residues long. J lost 0 bases, V lost 4 bases, and 12 bases had no gene match. Preparation of the TCRbeta library involved a method that used unique molecular identifiers. TCRdb redid the calling of the PCR reads with MiXCR, one entry per CDR3 protein. The sample contains some 48,000 distinct CDR3 sequences, over 4.5% of which appear only once. This sequence joins TRBV5-5 and TRBJ2-6; 8 bases line up with TRBD1. This specimen consisted of PBMCs, mostly from graft donor cells, obtained 60 days after TCRalphabeta/CD19-depleted stem cell transplant. This receptor was taken from a female patient between 2 and 15 years old who had a stem cell transplant for aplastic anemia, so the T cells may come from the graft donor. CDR3 sequence: CASSPQGDRLYSGANVLTF. CDR3 in DNA: TGTGCCAGCAGCCCACAGGGGGACAGGCTATACTCTGGGGCCAACGTCCTGACTTTC.